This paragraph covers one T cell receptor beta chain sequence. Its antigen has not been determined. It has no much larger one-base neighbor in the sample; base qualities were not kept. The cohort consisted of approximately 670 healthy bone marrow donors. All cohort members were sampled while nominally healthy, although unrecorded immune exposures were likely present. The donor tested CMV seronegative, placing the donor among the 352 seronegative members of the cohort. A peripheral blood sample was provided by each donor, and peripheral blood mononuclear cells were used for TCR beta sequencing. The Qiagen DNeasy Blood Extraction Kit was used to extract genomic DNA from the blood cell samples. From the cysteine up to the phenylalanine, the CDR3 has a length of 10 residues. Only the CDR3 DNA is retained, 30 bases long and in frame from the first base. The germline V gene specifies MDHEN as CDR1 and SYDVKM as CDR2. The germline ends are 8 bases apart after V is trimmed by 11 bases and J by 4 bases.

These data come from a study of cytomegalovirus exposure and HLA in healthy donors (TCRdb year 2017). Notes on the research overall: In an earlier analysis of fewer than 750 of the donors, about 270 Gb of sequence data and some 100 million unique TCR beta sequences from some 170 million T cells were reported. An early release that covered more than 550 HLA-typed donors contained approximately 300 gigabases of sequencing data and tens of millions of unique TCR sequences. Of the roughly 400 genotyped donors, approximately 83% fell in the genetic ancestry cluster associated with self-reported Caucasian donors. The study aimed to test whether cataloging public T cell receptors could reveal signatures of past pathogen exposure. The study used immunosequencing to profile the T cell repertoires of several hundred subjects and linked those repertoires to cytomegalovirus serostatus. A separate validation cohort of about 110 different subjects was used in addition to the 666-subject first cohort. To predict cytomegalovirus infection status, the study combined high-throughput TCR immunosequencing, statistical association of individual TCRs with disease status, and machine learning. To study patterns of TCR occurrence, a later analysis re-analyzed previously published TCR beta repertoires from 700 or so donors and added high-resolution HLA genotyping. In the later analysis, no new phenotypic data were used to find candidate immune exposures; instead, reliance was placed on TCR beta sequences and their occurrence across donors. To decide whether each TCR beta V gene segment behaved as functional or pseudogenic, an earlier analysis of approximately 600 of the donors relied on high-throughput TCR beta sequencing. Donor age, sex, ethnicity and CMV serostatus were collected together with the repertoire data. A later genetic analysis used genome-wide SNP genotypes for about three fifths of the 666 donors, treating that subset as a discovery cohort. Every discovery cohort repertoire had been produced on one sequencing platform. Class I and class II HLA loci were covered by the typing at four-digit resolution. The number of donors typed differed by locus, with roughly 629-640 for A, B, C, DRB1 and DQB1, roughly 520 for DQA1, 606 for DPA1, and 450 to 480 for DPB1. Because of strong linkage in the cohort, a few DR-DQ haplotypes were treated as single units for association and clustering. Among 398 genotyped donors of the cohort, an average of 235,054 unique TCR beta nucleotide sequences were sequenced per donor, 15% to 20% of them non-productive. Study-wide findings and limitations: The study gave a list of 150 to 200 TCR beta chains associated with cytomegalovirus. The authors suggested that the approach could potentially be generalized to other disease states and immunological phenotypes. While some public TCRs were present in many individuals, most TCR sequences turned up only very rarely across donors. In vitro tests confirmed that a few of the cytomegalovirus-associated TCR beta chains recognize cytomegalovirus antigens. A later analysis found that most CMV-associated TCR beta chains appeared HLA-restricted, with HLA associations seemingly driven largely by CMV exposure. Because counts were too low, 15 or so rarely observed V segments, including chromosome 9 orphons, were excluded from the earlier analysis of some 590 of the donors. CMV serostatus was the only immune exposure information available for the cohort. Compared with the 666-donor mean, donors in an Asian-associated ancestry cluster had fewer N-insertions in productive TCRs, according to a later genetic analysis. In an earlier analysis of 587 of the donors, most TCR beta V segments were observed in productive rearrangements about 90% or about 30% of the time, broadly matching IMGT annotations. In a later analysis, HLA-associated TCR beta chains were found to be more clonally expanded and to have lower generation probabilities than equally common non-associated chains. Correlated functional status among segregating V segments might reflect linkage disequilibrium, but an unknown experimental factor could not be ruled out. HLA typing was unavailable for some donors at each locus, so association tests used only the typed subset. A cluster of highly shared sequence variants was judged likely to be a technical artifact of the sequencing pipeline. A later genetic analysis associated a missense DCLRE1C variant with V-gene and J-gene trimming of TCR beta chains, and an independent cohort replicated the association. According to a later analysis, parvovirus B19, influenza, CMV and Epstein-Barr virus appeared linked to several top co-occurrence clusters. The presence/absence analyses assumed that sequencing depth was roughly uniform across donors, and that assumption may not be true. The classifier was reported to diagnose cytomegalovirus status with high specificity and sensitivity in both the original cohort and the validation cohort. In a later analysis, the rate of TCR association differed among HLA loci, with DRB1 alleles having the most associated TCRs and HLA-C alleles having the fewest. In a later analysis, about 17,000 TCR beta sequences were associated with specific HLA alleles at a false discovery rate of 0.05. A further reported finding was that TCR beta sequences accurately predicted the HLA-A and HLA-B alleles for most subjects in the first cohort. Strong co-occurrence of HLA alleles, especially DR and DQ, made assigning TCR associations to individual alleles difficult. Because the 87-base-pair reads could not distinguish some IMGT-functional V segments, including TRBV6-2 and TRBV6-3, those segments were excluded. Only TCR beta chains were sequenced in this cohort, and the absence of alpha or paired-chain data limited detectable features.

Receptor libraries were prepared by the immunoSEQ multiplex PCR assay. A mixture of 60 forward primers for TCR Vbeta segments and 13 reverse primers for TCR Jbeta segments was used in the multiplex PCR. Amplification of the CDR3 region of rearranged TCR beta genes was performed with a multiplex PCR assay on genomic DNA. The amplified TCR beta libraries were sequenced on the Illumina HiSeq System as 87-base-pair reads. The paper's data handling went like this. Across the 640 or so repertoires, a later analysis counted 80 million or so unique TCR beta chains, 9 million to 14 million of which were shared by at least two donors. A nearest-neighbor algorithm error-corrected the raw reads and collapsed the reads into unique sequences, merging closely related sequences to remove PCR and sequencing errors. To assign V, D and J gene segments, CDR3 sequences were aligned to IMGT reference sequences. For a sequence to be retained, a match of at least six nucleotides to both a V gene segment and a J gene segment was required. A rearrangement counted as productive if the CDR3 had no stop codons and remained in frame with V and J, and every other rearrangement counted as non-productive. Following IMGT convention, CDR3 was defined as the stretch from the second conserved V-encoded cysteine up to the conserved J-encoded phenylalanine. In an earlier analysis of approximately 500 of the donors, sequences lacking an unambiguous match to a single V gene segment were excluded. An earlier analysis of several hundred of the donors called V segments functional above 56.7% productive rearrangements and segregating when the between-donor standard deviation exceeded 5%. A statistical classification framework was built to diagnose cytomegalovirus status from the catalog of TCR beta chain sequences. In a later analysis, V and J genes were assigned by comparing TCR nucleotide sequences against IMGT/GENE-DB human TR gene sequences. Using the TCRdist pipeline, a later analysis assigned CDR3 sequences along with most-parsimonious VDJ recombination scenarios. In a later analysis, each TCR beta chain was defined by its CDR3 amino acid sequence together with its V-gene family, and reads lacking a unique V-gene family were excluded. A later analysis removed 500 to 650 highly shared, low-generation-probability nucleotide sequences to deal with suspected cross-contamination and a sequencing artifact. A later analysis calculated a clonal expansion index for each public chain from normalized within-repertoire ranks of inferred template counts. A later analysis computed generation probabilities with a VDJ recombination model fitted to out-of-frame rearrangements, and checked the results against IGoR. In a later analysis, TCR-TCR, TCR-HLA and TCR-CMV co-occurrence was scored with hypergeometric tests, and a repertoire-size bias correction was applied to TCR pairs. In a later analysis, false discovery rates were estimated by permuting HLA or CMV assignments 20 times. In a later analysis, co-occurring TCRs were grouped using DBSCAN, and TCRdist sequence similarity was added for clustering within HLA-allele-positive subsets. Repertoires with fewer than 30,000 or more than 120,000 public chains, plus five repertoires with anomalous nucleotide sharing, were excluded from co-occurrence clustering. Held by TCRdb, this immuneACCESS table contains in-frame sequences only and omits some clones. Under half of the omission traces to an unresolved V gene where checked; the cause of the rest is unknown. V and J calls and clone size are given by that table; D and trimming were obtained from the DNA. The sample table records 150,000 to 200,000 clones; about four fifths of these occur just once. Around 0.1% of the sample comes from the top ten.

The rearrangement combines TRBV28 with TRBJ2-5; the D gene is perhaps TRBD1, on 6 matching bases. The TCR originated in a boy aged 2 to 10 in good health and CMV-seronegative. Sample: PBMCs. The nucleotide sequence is TGTGCCGCACAGGGAGAGACCCAGTACTTC. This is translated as CAAQGETQYF.